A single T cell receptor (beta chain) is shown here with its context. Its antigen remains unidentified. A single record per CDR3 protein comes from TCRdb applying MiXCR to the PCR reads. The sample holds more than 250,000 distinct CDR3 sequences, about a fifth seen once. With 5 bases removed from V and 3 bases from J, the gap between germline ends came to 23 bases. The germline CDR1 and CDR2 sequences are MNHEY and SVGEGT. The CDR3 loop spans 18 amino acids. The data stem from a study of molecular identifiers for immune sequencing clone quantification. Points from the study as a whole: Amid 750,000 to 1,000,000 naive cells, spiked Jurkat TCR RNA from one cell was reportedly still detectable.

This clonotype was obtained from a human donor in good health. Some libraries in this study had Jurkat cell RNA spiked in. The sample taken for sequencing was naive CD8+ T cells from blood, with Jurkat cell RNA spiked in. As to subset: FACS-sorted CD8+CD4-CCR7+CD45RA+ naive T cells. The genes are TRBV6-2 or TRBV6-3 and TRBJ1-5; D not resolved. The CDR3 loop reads CASSRNHAVGRDNQPQHF. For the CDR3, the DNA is TGTGCCAGCAGTAGAAATCATGCCGTAGGACGGGACAATCAGCCCCAGCATTTT.